This TCR beta chain was recovered during a study of blood T cells in healthy people across ages. Per germline, CDR1 PRHDT and CDR2 FYEKMQ (reference sequence). Trimming stripped 0 bases from V and 7 bases from J, with 15 bases between. This CDR3 region has 15 residues. Details on this clonotype: Its antigen is not known.

Combining a sample-barcoded 5' primer with a J-beta primer mix, a second PCR ran for about 6 to 11 cycles. Each cDNA molecule, via a template-switch adaptor with 12 random nucleotides, was tagged. TCRdb ran MiXCR on the 5' RACE reads and lists one entry per CDR3 protein. Of some 920,000 distinct CDR3 sequences in the sample, roughly 50% are singletons; the top ten hold roughly a fifth. Whole-study findings and limits: It was held that the diversity estimates obtained from one million T cells were underestimates.

Isolation of PBMCs gave at least 6 million cells per sample. The rearrangement joins TRBV13 to TRBJ1-1; a weak D match, TRBD1 (6 bases). Sequences were obtained from blood. The sequence derives from a woman in her fifties or sixties in good health. CDR3 protein: CASSLGHRVGGEAFF. The CDR3 nucleotides read TGTGCCAGCAGCTTAGGGCACAGGGTTGGGGGTGAAGCTTTCTTT.